This record covers a single TCR beta chain. Its antigen is currently unknown. The PCR contained 60 Vbeta and 13 Jbeta primers. Sequenced by immunoSEQ multiplex PCR; TCRdb stores in-frame clones only, minus some. The sample lists 150,000 to 200,000 clones; just under 80% were seen once. The record originates from a study of cytomegalovirus exposure and HLA in healthy donors. Whole-study results and caveats: Earlier analysis found most TCR beta V segments productive about 87% or about 30% of the time. According to a later analysis, most TCR beta chains associated with CMV appeared HLA-restricted. Using the classifier, cytomegalovirus status was reportedly diagnosed with high specificity and sensitivity.

Germline assignment: CDR1 MNHEY and CDR2 SVGAGI. The germline V and J ends were trimmed by 0 bases and 4 bases, with 12 bases remaining between them. The length of the CDR3 is 16 residues. Sequencing input: PBMCs. The rearrangement joins TRBV6-5 to TRBJ1-4; the D gene is possibly TRBD1 (5 bases). The clonotype was recovered from a man aged 18-30 years in good health and CMV-seropositive. The CDR3 DNA is TGTGCCAGCAGTTACTCCGGAGGGGTGGGTAATGAAAAACTGTTTTTT. This translates into CASSYSGGVGNEKLFF.